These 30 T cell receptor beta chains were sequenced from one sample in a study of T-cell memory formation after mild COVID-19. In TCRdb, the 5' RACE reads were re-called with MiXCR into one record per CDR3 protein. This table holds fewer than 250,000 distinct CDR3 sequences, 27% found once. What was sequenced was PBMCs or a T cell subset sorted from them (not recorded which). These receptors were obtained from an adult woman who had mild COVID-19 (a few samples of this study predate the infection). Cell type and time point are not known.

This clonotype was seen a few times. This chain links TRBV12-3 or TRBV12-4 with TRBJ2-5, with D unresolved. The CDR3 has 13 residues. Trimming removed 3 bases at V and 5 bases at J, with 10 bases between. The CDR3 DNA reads TGTGCCAGCAGTTTGGGCAGGACGGAGACCCAGTACTTC. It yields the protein CASSLGRTETQYF.

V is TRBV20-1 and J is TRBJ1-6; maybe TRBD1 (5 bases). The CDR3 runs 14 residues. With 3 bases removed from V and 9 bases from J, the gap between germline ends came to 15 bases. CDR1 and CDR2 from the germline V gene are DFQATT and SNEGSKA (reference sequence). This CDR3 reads CSASSEFQGSPLHF. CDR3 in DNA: TGCAGTGCTAGTTCGGAGTTTCAGGGTTCACCCCTCCACTTT.

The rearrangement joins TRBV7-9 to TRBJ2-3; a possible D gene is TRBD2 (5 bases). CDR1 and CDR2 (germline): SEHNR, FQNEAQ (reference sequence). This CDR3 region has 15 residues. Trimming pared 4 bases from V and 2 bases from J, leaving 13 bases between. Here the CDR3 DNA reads TGTGCCAGCAGCTGGGGAGCGGACCCCACAGATACGCAGTATTTT. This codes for CASSWGADPTDTQYF.

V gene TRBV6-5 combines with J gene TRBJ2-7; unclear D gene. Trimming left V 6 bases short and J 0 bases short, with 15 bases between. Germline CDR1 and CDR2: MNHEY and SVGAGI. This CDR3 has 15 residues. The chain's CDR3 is CASSSSSDRSYEQYF. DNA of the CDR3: TGTGCCAGCAGCTCTTCCTCCGACCGCTCCTACGAGCAGTACTTC.

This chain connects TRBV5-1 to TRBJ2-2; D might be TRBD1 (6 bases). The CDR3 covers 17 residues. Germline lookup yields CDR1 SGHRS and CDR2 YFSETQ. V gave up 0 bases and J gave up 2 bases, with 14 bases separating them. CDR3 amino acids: CASSLARNRVNTGELFF. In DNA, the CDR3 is TGCGCCAGCAGCTTGGCGAGGAACAGGGTAAACACCGGGGAGCTGTTTTTT.

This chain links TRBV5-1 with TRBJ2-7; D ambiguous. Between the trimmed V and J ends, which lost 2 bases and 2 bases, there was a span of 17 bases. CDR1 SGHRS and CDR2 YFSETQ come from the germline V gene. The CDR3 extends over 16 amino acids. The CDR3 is CASSLRARTGTYEQYF. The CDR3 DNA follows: TGCGCCAGCAGCTTACGGGCAAGGACCGGTACCTACGAGCAGTACTTC.

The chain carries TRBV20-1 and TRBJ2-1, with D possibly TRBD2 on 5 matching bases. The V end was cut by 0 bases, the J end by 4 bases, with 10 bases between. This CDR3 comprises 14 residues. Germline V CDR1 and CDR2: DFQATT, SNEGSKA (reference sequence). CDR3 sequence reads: CSARDTLVYNEQFF. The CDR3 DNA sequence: TGCAGTGCTAGAGACACACTAGTATACAATGAGCAGTTCTTC.

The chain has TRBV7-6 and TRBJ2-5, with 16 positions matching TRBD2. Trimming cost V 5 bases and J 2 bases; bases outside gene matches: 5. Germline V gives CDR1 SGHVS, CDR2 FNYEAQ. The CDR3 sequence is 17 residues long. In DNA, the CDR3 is TGTGCCAGCAGCGCGGGACTAGCGGGAGGGCGTCAAGAGACCCAGTACTTC. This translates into CASSAGLAGGRQETQYF.

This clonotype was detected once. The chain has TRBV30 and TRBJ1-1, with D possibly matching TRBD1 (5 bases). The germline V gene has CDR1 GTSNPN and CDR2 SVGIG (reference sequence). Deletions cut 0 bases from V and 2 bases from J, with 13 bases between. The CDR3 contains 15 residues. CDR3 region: CAWSVPGAANTEAFF. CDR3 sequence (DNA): TGTGCCTGGAGTGTACCTGGGGCGGCTAACACTGAAGCTTTCTTT.

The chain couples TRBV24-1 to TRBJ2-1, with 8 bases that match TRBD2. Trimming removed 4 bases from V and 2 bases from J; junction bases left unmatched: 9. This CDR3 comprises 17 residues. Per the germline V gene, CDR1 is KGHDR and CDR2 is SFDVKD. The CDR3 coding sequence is TGTGCCACCAGTGACCCGATTGGCGGGGGGACCTACAATGAGCAGTTCTTC. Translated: CATSDPIGGGTYNEQFF.

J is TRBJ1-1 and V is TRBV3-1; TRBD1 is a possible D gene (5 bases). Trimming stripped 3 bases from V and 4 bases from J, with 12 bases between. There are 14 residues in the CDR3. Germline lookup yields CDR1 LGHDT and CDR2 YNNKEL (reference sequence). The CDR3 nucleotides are TGTGCCAGCAGCCAGGGACTTCCGGGCACTGAAGCTTTCTTT. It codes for CASSQGLPGTEAFF.

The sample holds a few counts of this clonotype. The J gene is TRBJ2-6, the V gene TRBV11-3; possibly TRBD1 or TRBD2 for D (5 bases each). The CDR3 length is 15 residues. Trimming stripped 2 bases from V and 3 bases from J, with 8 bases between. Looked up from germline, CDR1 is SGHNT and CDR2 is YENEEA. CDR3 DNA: TGTGCCAGCAGCTTATTGGGGGATGGGGCCAACGTCCTGACTTTC. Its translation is CASSLLGDGANVLTF. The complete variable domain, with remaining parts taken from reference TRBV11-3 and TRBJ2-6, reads EAGVVQSPRYKIIEKKQPVAFWCNPISGHNTLYWYLQNLGQGPELLIRYENEEAVDDSQLPKDRFSAERLKGVDSTLKIQPAELGDSAVYLCASSLLGDGANVLTFGAGSRLTVL.

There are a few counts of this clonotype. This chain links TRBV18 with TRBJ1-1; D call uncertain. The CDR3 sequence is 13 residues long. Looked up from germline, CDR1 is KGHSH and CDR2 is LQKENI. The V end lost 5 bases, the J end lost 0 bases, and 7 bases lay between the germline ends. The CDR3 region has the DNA TGTGCCAGCTCAGTGAAAATGAACACTGAAGCTTTCTTT. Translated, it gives CASSVKMNTEAFF.

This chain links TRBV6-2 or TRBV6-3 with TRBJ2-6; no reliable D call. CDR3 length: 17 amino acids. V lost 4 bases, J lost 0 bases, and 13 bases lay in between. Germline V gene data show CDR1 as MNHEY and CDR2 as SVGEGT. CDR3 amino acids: CASSSRNGRSGANVLTF. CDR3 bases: TGTGCCAGCAGTTCTAGGAACGGACGCTCTGGGGCCAACGTCCTGACTTTC.

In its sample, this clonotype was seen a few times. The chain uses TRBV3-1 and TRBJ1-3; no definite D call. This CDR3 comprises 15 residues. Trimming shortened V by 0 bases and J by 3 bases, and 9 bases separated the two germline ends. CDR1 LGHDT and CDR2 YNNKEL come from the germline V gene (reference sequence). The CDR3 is CASSQDRGVGNTIYF. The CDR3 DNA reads TGTGCCAGCAGCCAAGATCGCGGTGTTGGAAACACCATATATTTT.

The DNA of the CDR3 is TGTGCCAGCGCCCAGCGTAGCGGGGACAACACAGATACGCAGTATTTT. This encodes CASAQRSGDNTDTQYF. The rearrangement joins TRBV4-2 to TRBJ2-3; TRBD2 matches 8 bases. The CDR3 contains 16 residues. Trimming took 8 bases from V and 2 from J; bases not matched to a gene: 12. From germline, CDR1 is LGHNA and CDR2 YNFKEQ.

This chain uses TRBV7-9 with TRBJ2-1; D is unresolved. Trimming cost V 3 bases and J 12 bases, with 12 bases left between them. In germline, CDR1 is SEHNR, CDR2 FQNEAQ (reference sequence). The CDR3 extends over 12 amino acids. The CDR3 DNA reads TGTGCCAGCAGCTTGGATGTAGTCTTGCAGTTCTTC. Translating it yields CASSLDVVLQFF. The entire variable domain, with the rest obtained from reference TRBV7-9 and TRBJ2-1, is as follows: DTGVSQNPRHKITKRGQNVTFRCDPISEHNRLYWYRQTLGQGPEFLTYFQNEAQLEKSRLLSDRFSAERPKGSFSTLEIQRTEQGDSAMYLCASSLDVVLQFFGPGTRLTVL.

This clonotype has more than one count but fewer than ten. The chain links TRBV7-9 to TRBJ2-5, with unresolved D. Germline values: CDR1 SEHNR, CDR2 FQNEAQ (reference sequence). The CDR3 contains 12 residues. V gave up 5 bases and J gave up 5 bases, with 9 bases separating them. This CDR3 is CASSPQTETQYF. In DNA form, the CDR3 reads TGTGCCAGCAGCCCCCAAACGGAGACCCAGTACTTC.

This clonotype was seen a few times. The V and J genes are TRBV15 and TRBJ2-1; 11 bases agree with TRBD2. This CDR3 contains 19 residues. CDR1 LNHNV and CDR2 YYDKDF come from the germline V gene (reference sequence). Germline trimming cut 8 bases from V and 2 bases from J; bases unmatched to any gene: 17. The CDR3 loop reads CATDLRGLAGGRTYNEQFF. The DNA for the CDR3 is TGTGCCACCGACCTTAGAGGGCTAGCGGGGGGCCGCACCTACAATGAGCAGTTCTTC.

The CDR3 loop is CASSAGTVPTYEQYF. The DNA for the CDR3 is TGTGCCAGCAGCGCCGGGACAGTCCCAACCTACGAGCAGTACTTC. The chain carries TRBV9 and TRBJ2-7, with 7 bases matching TRBD1. The CDR3 loop spans 15 amino acids. The V gene's germline CDR1 is SGDLS and CDR2 YYNGEE. Trimming at V came to 3 bases and at J to 2 bases, leaving 8 bases not matched to a gene.

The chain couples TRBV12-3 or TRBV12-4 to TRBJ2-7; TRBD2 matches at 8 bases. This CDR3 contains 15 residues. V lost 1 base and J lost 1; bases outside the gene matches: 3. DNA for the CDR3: TGTGCCAGCAGTTTAGGCGGGAGGTTATCCTACGAGCAGTACTTC. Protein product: CASSLGGRLSYEQYF.

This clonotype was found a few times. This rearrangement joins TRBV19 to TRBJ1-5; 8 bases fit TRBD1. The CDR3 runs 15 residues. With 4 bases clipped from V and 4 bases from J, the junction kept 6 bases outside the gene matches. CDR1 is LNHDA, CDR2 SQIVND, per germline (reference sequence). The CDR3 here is CASSRGQERNQPQHF. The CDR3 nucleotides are TGTGCCAGTAGTAGGGGACAGGAGCGGAATCAGCCCCAGCATTTT.

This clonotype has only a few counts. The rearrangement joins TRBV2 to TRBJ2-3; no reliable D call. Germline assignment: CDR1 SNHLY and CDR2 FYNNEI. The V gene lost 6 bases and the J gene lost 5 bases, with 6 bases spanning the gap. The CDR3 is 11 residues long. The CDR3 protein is CASRILDTQYF. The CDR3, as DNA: TGTGCCAGCAGGATTCTAGATACGCAGTATTTT.

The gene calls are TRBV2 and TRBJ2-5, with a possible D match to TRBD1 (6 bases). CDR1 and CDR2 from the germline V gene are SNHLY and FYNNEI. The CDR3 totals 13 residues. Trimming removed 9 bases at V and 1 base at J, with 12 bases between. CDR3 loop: CARQGASQETQYF. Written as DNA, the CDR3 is TGTGCCAGACAGGGTGCCTCCCAAGAGACCCAGTACTTC.

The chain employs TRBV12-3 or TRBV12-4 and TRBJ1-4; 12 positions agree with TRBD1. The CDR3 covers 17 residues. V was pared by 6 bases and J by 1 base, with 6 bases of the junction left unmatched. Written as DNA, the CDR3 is TGTGCCAGCAGCTCGGGACAGGGGGCTGGAACTAATGAAAAACTGTTTTTT. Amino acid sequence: CASSSGQGAGTNEKLFF.

DNA for the CDR3: TGTGCCACCAGCAGAGCAGCCGGAGGAGATACGCAGTATTTT. Encoded protein: CATSRAAGGDTQYF. V is TRBV15 and J is TRBJ2-3; tentative D call: TRBD2 (5 bases). Trimming cost V 1 base and J 5 bases, with 10 bases left between them. The CDR3 is made up of 14 amino acids. CDR1 LNHNV and CDR2 YYDKDF come from the germline V gene (reference sequence).

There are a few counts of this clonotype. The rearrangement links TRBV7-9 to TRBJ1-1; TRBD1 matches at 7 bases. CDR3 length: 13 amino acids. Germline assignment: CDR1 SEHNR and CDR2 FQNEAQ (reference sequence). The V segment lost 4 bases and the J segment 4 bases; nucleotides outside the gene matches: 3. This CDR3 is CASSSAGGTEAFF. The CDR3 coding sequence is TGTGCCAGCAGCTCCGCAGGGGGCACTGAAGCTTTCTTT.

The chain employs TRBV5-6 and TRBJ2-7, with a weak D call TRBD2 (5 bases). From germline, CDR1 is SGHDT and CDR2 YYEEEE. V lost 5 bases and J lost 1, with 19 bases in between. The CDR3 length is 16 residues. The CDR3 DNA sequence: TGTGCCAGCAGATTGAGGCCCCAGACGGGATCCTACGAGCAGTACTTC. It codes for CASRLRPQTGSYEQYF.

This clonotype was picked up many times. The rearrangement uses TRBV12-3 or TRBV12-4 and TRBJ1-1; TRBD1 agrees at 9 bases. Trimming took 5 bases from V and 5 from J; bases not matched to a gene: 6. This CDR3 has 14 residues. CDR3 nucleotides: TGTGCCAGCAGTCCGACAGGGGGGTTGACTGAAGCTTTCTTT. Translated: CASSPTGGLTEAFF.

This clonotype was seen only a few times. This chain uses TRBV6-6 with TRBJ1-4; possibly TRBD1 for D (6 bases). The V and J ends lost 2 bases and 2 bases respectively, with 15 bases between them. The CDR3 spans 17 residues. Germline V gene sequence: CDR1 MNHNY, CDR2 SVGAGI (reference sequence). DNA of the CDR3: TGTGCCAGCAGTTACATACAGGGCCGACAGACTAATGAAAAACTGTTTTTT. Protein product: CASSYIQGRQTNEKLFF.